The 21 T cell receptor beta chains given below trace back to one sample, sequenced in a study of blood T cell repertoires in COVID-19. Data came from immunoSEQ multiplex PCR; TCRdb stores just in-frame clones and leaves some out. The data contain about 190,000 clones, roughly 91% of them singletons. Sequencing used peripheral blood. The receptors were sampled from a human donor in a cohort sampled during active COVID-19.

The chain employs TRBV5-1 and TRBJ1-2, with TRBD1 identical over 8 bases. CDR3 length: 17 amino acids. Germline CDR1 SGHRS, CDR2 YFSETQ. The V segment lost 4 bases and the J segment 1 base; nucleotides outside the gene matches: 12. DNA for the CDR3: TGCGCCAGCAGCCTAGAGGGACAGGCATCATATAACTATGGCTACACCTTC. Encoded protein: CASSLEGQASYNYGYTF.

CDR3 sequence: CASSVGQGREETQYF. The CDR3 coding sequence is TGTGCCAGTAGTGTCGGACAGGGGCGGGAGGAGACCCAGTACTTC. This rearrangement joins TRBV19 to TRBJ2-5, with TRBD1 matching 9 bases. Trimming cost V 5 bases and J 5 bases; bases outside gene matches: 9. The CDR3 has 15 residues. CDR1 is LNHDA and CDR2 is SQIVND in the germline V gene (reference sequence).

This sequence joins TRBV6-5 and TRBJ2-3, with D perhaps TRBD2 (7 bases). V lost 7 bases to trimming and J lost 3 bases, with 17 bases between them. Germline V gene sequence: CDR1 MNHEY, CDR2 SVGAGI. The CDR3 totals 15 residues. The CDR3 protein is CASTPGGGGTDTQYF. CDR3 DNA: TGTGCCAGCACCCCTGGGGGCGGGGGAACAGATACGCAGTATTTT.

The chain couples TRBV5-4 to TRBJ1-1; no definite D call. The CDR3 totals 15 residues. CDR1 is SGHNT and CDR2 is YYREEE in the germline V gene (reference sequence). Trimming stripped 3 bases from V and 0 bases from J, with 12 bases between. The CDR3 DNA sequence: TGTGCCAGCAGCTCCAACTGGCAGGTGAACACTGAAGCTTTCTTT. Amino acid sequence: CASSSNWQVNTEAFF. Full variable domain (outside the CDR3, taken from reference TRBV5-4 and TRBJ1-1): ETGVTQSPTHLIKTRGQQVTLRCSSQSGHNTVSWYQQALGQGPQFIFQYYREEENGRGNFPPRFSGLQFPNYSSELNVNALELDDSALYLCASSSNWQVNTEAFFGQGTRLTVV.

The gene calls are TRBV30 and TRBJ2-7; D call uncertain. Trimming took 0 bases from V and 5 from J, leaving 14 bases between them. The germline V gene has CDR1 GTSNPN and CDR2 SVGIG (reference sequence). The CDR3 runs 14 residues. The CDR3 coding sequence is TGTGCCTGGAGTGTACGTTGGCAGGCAGACGAGCAGTACTTC. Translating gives CAWSVRWQADEQYF.

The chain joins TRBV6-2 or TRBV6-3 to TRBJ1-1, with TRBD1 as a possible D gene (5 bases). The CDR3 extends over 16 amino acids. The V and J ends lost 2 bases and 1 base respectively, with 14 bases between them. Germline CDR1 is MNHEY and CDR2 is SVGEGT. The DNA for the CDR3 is TGTGCCAGCAGTTACGGCAGGGCAGGGTGGAACACTGAAGCTTTCTTT. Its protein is CASSYGRAGWNTEAFF.

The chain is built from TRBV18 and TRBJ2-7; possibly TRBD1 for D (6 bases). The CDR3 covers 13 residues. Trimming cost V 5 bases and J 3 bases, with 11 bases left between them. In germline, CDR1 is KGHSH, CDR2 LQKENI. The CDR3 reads CASSAGQSYEQYF. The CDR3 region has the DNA TGTGCCAGCTCAGCAGGACAGAGCTACGAGCAGTACTTC. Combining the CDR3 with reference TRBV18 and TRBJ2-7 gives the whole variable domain NAGVMQNPRHLVRRRGQEARLRCSPMKGHSHVYWYRQLPEEGLKFMVYLQKENIIDESGMPKERFSAEFPKEGPSILRIQQVVRGDSAAYFCASSAGQSYEQYFGPGTRLTVT.

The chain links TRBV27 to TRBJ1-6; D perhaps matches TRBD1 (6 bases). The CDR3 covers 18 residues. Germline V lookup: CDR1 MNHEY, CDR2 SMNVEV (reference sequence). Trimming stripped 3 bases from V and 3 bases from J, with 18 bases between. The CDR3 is CASSFRDTNWGYNSPLHF. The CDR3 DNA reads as TGTGCCAGCAGTTTTCGGGACACAAATTGGGGCTATAATTCACCCCTCCACTTT.

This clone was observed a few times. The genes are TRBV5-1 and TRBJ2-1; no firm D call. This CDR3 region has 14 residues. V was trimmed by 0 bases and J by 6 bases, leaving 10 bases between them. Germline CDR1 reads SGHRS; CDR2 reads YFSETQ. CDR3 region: CASSLVELPNEQFF. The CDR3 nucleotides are TGCGCCAGCAGCTTGGTGGAGTTACCCAATGAGCAGTTCTTC.

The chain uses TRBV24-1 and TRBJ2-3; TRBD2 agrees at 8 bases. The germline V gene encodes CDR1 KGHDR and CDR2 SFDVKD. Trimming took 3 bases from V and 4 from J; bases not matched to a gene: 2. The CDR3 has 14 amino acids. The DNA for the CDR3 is TGTGCCACCAGTGATGGACTAGCCCCAGATACGCAGTATTTT. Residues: CATSDGLAPDTQYF.

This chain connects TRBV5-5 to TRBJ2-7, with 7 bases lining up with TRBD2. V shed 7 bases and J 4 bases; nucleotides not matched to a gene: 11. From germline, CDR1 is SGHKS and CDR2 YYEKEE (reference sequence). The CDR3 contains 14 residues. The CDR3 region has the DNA TGTGCCAGCCGCTATGCGGGGGAACTATACGAGCAGTACTTC. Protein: CASRYAGELYEQYF.

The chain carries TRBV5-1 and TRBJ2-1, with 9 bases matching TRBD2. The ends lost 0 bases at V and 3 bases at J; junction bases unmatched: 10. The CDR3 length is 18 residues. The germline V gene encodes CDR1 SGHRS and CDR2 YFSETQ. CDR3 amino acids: CASSLESTGTSYYNEQFF. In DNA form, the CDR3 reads TGCGCCAGCAGCTTGGAATCAACCGGGACTAGCTACTACAATGAGCAGTTCTTC.

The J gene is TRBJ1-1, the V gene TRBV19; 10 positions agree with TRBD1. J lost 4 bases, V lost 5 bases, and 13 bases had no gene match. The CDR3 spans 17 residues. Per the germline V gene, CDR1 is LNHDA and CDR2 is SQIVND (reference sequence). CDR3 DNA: TGTGCCAGTAGTTTATACCCGCTGGGACAGGGGTCCACTGAAGCTTTCTTT. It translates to CASSLYPLGQGSTEAFF.

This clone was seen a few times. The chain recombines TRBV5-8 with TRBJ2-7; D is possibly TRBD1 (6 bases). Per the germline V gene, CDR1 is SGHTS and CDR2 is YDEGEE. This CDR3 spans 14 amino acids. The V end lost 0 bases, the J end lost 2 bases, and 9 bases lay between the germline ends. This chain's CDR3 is CASSLDRVAYEQYF. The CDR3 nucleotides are TGTGCCAGCAGCTTGGACAGGGTAGCCTACGAGCAGTACTTC.

CDR3 region: CASSPWGGSYNEQFF. Written as DNA, the CDR3 is TGTGCCAGCAGCCCCTGGGGCGGGAGCTACAATGAGCAGTTCTTC. The chain carries TRBV27 and TRBJ2-1, with TRBD2 identical over 7 bases. V lost 6 bases, J lost 3 bases, and 8 bases stayed unmatched. Germline CDR1 and CDR2: MNHEY and SMNVEV (reference sequence). The CDR3 runs to 15 residues.

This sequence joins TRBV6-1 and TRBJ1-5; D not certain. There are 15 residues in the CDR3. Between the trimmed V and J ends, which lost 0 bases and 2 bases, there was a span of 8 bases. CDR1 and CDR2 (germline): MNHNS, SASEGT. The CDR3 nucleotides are TGTGCCAGCAGTGAAGCAACAGCTGGCAATCAGCCCCAGCATTTT. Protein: CASSEATAGNQPQHF.

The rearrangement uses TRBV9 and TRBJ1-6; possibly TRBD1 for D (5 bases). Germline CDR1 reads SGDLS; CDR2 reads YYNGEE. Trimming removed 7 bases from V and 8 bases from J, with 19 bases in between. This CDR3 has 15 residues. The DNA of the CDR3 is TGTGCCAGCTCCCCCTCCATCCTGACAGATTCACCCCTCCACTTT. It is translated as CASSPSILTDSPLHF.

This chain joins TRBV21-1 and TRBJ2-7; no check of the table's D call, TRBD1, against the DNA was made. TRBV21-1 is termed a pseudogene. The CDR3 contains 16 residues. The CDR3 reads CASSSVLRGKSYEQYF. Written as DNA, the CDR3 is TGTGCCAGCAGCTCAGTCCTCAGGGGAAAGTCCTACGAGCAGTACTTC.

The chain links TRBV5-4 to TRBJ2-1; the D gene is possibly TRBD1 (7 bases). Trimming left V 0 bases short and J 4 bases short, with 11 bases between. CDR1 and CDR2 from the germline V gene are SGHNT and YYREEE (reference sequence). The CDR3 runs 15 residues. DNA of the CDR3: TGTGCCAGCAGCTTGGGGCAGGGGGGATACAATGAGCAGTTCTTC. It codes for CASSLGQGGYNEQFF.

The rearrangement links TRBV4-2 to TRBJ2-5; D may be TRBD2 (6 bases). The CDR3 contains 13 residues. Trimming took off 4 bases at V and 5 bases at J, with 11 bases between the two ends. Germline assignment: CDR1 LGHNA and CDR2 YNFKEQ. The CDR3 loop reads CASSRGGTETQYF. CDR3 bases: TGTGCCAGCAGCCGTGGGGGGACGGAGACCCAGTACTTC.

CDR3 DNA sequence: TGTGCTAGTGGGACTAGCTACGAGCAGTACTTC. Translating gives CASGTSYEQYF. V and J are TRBV12-5 and TRBJ2-7, with D perhaps matching TRBD2 (6 bases). CDR1 and CDR2 from the germline V gene are LGHNT and FRNRAP. The CDR3 consists of 11 residues. The germline V and J ends were trimmed by 6 bases and 3 bases, with 6 bases remaining between them.